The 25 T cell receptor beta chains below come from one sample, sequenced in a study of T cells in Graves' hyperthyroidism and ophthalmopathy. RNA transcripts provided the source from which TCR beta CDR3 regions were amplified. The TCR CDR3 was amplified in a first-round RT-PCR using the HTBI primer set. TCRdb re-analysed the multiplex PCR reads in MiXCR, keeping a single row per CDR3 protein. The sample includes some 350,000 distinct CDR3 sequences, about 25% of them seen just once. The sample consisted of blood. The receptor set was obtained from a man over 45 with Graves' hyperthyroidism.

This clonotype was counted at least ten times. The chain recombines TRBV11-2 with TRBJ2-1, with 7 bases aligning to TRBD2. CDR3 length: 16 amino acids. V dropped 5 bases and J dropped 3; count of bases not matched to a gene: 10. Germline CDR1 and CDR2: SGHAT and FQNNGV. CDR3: CASSPAVIAGYNEQFF. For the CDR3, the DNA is TGTGCCAGCAGCCCGGCGGTGATAGCGGGCTACAATGAGCAGTTCTTC.

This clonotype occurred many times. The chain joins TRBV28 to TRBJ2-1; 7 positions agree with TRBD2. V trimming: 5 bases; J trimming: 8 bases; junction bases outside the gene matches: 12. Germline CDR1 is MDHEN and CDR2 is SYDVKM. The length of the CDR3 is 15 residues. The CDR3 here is CASSALGGRSYEQFF. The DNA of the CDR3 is TGTGCCAGCAGTGCCCTGGGGGGGAGGAGCTATGAGCAGTTCTTC.

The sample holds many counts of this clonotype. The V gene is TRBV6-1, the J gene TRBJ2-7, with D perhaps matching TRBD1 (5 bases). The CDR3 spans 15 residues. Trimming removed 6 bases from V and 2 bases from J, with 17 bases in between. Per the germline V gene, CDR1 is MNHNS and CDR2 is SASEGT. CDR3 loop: CASSQGQNKAYEQYF. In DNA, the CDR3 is TGTGCCAGCAGCCAAGGACAAAACAAGGCCTACGAGCAGTACTTC.

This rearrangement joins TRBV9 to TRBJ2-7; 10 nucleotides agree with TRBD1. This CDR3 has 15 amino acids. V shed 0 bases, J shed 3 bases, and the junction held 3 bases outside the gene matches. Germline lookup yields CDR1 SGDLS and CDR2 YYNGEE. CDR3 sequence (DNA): TGTGCCAGCAGCGTAGGGGGACAGGGGAACTACGAGCAGTACTTC. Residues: CASSVGGQGNYEQYF.

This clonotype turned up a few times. The CDR3 DNA sequence: TGTGCCAGCAGCCAGCCCGGAGCTAACCAAGAGACCCAGTACTTC. It translates to CASSQPGANQETQYF. This chain joins TRBV7-2 and TRBJ2-5; D uncertain. Germline V gene sequence: CDR1 SGHTA, CDR2 FQGNSA. This CDR3 contains 15 residues. Trimming took 5 bases from V and 0 from J, leaving 13 bases between them. Full variable domain (remainder filled in from reference TRBV7-2 and TRBJ2-5): GAGVSQSPSNKVTEKGKDVELRCDPISGHTALYWYRQSLGQGLEFLIYFQGNSAPDKSGLPSDRFSAERTGGSVSTLTIQRTQQEDSAVYLCASSQPGANQETQYFGPGTRLLVL.

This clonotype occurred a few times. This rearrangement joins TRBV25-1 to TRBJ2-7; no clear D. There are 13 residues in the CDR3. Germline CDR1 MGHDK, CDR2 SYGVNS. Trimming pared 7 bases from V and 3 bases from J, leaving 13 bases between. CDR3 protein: CASIRRPGYEQYF. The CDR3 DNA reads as TGTGCCAGCATCCGTAGGCCCGGCTACGAGCAGTACTTC.

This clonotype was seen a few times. The CDR3 reads CSAVPLGRGTGNTEAFF. In DNA, the CDR3 is TGCAGTGCTGTTCCTTTGGGCCGGGGAACAGGGAACACTGAAGCTTTCTTT. This chain connects TRBV20-1 to TRBJ1-1, with D possibly being TRBD1 (5 bases). CDR3 size: 17 residues. The V and J ends lost 5 bases and 1 base respectively, with 23 bases between them. The V gene's germline CDR1 is DFQATT and CDR2 SNEGSKA (reference sequence).

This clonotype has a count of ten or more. CDR3 nucleotide sequence: TGTGCCAGCAGCCGCTCCCTAGGGGATTACAATGAGCAGTTCTTC. Translated: CASSRSLGDYNEQFF. The V and J genes are TRBV7-9 and TRBJ2-1, with D possibly matching TRBD1 (5 bases). With 5 bases removed from V and 4 bases from J, the gap between germline ends came to 15 bases. The CDR3 runs to 15 residues. Germline V gene lookup returns CDR1 SEHNR and CDR2 FQNEAQ (reference sequence).

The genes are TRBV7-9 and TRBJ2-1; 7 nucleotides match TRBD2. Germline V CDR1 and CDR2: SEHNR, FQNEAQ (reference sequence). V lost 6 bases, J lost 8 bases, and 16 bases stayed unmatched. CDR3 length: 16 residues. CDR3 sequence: CASRQRTGTILDEQFF. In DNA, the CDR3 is TGTGCCAGCAGGCAGCGAACCGGGACTATACTCGATGAGCAGTTCTTC.

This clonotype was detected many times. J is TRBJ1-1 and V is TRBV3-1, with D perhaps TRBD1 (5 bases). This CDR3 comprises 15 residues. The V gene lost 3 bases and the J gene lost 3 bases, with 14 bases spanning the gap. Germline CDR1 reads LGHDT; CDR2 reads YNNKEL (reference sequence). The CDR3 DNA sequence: TGTGCCAGCAGCCAGACGGGGGGGAGTGACACTGAAGCTTTCTTT. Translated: CASSQTGGSDTEAFF.

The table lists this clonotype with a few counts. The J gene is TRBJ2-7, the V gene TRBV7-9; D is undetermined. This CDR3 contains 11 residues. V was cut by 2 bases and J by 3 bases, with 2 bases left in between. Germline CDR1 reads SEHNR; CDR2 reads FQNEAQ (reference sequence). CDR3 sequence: CASSLFYEQYF. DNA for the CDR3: TGTGCCAGCAGCTTATTCTACGAGCAGTACTTC.

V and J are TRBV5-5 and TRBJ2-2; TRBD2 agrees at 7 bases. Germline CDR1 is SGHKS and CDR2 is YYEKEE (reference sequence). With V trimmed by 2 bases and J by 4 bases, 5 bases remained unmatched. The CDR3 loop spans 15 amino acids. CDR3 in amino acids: CASSFNGRSTGELFF. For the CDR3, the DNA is TGTGCCAGCAGCTTTAACGGGAGGAGCACCGGGGAGCTGTTTTTT.

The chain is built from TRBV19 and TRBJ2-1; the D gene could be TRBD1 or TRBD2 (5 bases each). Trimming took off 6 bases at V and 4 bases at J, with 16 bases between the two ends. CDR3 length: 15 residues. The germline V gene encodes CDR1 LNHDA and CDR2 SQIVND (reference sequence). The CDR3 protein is CASRDIGTLYNEQFF. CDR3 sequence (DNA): TGTGCCAGTAGGGACATCGGGACCCTATACAATGAGCAGTTCTTC.

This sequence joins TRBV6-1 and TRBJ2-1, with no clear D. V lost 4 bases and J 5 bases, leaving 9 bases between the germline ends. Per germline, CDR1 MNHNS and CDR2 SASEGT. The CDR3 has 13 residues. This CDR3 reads CASSVPPHNEQFF. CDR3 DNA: TGTGCCAGCAGTGTGCCCCCCCACAATGAGCAGTTCTTC.

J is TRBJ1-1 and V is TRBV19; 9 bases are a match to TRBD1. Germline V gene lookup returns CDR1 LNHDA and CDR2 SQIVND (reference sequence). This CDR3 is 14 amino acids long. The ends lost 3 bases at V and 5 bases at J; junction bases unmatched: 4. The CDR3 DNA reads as TGTGCCAGTAGTATCAGGACAGGGGTTACTGAAGCTTTCTTT. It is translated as CASSIRTGVTEAFF. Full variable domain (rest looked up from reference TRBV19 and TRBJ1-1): DGGITQSPKYLFRKEGQNVTLSCEQNLNHDAMYWYRQDPGQGLRLIYYSQIVNDFQKGDIAEGYSVSREKKESFPLTVTSAQKNPTAFYLCASSIRTGVTEAFFGQGTRLTVV.

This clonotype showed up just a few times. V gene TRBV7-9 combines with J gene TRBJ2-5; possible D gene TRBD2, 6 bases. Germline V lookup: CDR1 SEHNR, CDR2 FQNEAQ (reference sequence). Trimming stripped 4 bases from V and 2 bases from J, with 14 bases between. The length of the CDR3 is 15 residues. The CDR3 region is CASSWDSPKQETQYF. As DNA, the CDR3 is TGTGCCAGCAGCTGGGACTCCCCGAAACAAGAGACCCAGTACTTC. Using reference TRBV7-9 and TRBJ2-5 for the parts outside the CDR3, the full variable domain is DTGVSQNPRHKITKRGQNVTFRCDPISEHNRLYWYRQTLGQGPEFLTYFQNEAQLEKSRLLSDRFSAERPKGSFSTLEIQRTEQGDSAMYLCASSWDSPKQETQYFGPGTRLLVL.

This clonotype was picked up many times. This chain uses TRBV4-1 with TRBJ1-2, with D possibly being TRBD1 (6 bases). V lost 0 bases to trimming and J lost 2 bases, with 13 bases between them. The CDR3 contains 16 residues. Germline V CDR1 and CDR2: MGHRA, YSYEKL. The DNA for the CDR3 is TGCGCCAGCAGCCAAGATAGGTATAGGGGGAACTATGGCTACACCTTC. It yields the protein CASSQDRYRGNYGYTF.

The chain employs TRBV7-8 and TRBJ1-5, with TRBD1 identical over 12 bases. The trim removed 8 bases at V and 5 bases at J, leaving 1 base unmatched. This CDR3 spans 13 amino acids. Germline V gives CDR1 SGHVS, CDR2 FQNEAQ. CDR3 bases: TGTGCCAGCGGGGACAGGGGGCATCAGCCCCAGCATTTT. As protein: CASGDRGHQPQHF.

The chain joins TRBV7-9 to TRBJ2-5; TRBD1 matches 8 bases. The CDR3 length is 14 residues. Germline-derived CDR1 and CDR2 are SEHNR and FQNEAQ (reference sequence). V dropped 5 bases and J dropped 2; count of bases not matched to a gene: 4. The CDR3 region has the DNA TGTGCCAGCAGCGCCCGGACAGGGCAAGAGACCCAGTACTTC. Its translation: CASSARTGQETQYF.

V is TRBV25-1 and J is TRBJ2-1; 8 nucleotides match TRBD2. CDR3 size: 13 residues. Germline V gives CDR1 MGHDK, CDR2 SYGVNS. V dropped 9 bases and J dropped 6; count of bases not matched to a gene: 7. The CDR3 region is CASLAGYSNEQFF. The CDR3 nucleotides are TGTGCCAGTTTAGCGGGGTACAGCAATGAGCAGTTCTTC.

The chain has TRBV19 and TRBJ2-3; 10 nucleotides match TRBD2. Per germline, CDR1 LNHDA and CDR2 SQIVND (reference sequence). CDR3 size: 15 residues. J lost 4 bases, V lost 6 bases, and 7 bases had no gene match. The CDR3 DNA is TGTGCCAGTAGATTCGGGACTAGCGCTCCAGATACGCAGTATTTT. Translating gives CASRFGTSAPDTQYF.

The CDR3, as DNA: TGTGCCAGCAGCTTCGCACCGGGACAGAGCATCTGGGCCAACGTCCTGACTTTC. Translation: CASSFAPGQSIWANVLTF. The chain recombines TRBV11-1 with TRBJ2-6; 7 bases map to TRBD1. J was trimmed by 5 bases and V by 3 bases; bases with no gene match: 13. The CDR3 contains 18 residues. Germline CDR1 reads SGHAT; CDR2 reads FQDESV (reference sequence). Full variable domain (rest looked up from reference TRBV11-1 and TRBJ2-6): EAEVAQSPRYKITEKSQAVAFWCDPISGHATLYWYRQILGQGPELLVQFQDESVVDDSQLPKDRFSAERLKGVDSTLKIQPAELGDSAMYLCASSFAPGQSIWANVLTFGAGSRLTVL.

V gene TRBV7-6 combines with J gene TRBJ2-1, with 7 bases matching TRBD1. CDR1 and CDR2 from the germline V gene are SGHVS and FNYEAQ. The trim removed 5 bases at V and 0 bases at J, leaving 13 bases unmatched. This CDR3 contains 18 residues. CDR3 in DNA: TGTGCCAGCAGCGGAAAGGGACAGACATCGAGCTCCTACAATGAGCAGTTCTTC. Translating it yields CASSGKGQTSSSYNEQFF.

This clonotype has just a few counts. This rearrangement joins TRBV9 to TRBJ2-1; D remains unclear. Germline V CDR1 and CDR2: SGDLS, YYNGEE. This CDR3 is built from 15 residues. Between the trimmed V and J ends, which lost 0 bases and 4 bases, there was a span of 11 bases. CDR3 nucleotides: TGTGCCAGCAGCGTAGGTTTGGCGGATTACAATGAGCAGTTCTTC. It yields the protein CASSVGLADYNEQFF.

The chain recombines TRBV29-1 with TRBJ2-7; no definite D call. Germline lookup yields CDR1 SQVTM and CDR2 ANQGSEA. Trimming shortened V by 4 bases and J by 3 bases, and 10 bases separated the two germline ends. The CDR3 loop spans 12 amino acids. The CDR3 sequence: CSVGGSYYEQYF. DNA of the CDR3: TGCAGCGTTGGTGGCTCTTACTACGAGCAGTACTTC.